The rows below give T cell receptor beta chains drawn from one sample of a study of blood T cell repertoires in COVID-19. Clones were read by immunoSEQ multiplex PCR, and TCRdb kept only the in-frame ones, dropping some. The table has around 150,000 clones, about 80% seen once. Sequenced input: peripheral blood. These receptors were collected from a woman aged 55-69 years with acute or convalescent COVID-19. The CDR3 runs from the conserved cysteine through the conserved F or W.

v_gene	CDR3aa
TRBV6-2/TRBV6-3	CASSFTRREKETQYF
TRBV11-2	CASSFGRGTSYEQYF
TRBV24-1	CATSEQGKNYGYTF
TRBV20-1	CSAERGWEAFF
TRBV5-3	CARSFAGAPSYNEQFF
TRBV7-9	CAGSPSRSYNEQFF
TRBV7-6	CASRPTSEPTMRQFF
TRBV4-1	CASSPTAMRETEAFF
TRBV30	CAWSGLASLYNEQFF
TRBV18	CASSSIRTSGSPYEQYF
TRBV6-5	CASSTLGGYTEAFF
TRBV28	CASSDTGKVYYGYTF
TRBV4-3	CASSLSLTVMNTEAFF
TRBV14	CASSRRTGVNGNTIYF
TRBV2	CASSGGQAPYEQYF
TRBV7-2	CASSPRDTGLNMENEQFF
TRBV28	CASSTTSGTEQFF
TRBV2	CASKKLVHNEDGYTF
TRBV4-1	CASSQAPTGTTDTIYF
TRBV5-1	CASSLSGQLNQPQHF
TRBV4-3	CASSQIAGRYEQYF
TRBV7-2	CASSLAYDSSGNTIYF
TRBV29-1	CSVEDPFRTGTYEQYF
TRBV7-2	CASSLGLAGGVRLFF
TRBV2	CASSVGQGAGNTIYF
TRBV7-8	CASSPRPDRGYGYTF
TRBV7-9	CASRRQGENTGELFF
TRBV11-2	CASSLDSLGRGIEQFF
TRBV24-1	CATSEAGLAGSYEQYF
TRBV14	CASSRKGLNSYNEQFF
TRBV5-1	CASRPNPGLSTDTQYF
TRBV27	CASSLPLTGEETQYF
TRBV30	CACRQARGPLHF
TRBV3-1/TRBV3-2	CASSPGLNQETQYF
TRBV14	CASSTGTARETQYF
TRBV30	CAWAEINTEAFF
TRBV11-3	CASSFLGSGNSPEAFF
TRBV24-1	CATSDGTTNEKLFF
TRBV7-2	CASSLLSSGRWNEQFF
TRBV3-1/TRBV3-2	CASSQGPGRGYTF
TRBV21-1	CASSGQGAYGYTF
TRBV28	CASKRGDVGNEQFF
TRBV13	CASSRRGLGNTIYF
TRBV3-1/TRBV3-2	CASSQGVGDGYTF
TRBV7-2	CASSLGGGISSGNTIYF
TRBV14	CASSQNRANSPLHF
TRBV28	CATRARAPPYEQYF
TRBV7-9	CASSFSQRDTQYF
TRBV6-5	CASTRTMSSYEQYF
TRBV19	CASKRNRGRNTEAFF
TRBV5-4	CASSSRGRSYEQYF
TRBV28	CASSPPGAYGYTF
TRBV29-1	CSVEDTRPNEQFF
TRBV12-3/TRBV12-4	CASSWDRVYEQYF
TRBV10-3	CAILTGEYGYTF
TRBV5-1	CASSLANTGGEKLFF
TRBV5-5	CASRPSPTAGDTQYF
TRBV19	CASIRSPLTGGGNQPQHF